The 26 T cell receptor beta chains given below trace back to one sample, sequenced in a study of blood T cell repertoires in COVID-19. Sequencing used immunoSEQ multiplex PCR; TCRdb keeps in-frame clones, though not all of them. The table records about 160,000 clones, around nine tenths of them present only once. The specimen sequenced was peripheral blood. The receptors shown here come from a woman between 65 and 79 years old with COVID-19, enrolled during active disease.

This clone was recorded only once. The gene calls are TRBV7-2 and TRBJ1-6; possibly TRBD1 for D (5 bases). V lost 1 base, J lost 6 bases, and 13 bases lay in between. The CDR3 consists of 16 residues. The germline V gene has CDR1 SGHTA and CDR2 FQGNSA. DNA for the CDR3: TGTGCCAGCAGCTTAGATGGGGCGCAGGCTAATTCACCCCTCCACTTT. Its protein is CASSLDGAQANSPLHF.

The V call is TRBV4-1, the J call TRBJ2-7, with 10 bases that match TRBD2. CDR1 MGHRA and CDR2 YSYEKL come from the germline V gene. Germline trimming cut 3 bases from V and 2 bases from J; bases unmatched to any gene: 4. The CDR3 covers 15 residues. CDR3 nucleotides: TGCGCCAGCAGCCAGGTAGCGGGGGGTCCCTACGAGCAGTACTTC. As protein: CASSQVAGGPYEQYF.

For this clone: At one boundary the junction diverges from the germline segment, which might be a read error. The chain couples TRBV12-3 or TRBV12-4 to TRBJ2-7; maybe TRBD1 (5 bases). The CDR3 spans 13 residues. The CDR3 reads CASRLGHPYEQYF. DNA for the CDR3: TGTGCCAGCAGATTAGGACATCCCTACGAGCAGTACTTC.

V is TRBV19 and J is TRBJ2-2, with 11 positions matching TRBD2. Germline trimming cut 6 bases from V and 3 bases from J; bases unmatched to any gene: 0. The CDR3 totals 14 residues. Germline CDR1 LNHDA, CDR2 SQIVND (reference sequence). CDR3 region: CASRLAGDTGELFF. The CDR3 region has the DNA TGTGCCAGTAGACTAGCGGGGGACACCGGGGAGCTGTTTTTT.

A remark on this clone: This sample also contains other DNA sequences that code for the same CDR3. The genes are TRBV5-1 and TRBJ1-4, with TRBD1 as a possible D gene (6 bases). Germline-derived CDR1 and CDR2 are SGHRS and YFSETQ. The CDR3 is 15 residues long. V shed 3 bases and J shed 5 bases, with 14 bases lying between them. The CDR3 is CASSWGQGLNEKLFF. The CDR3 bases are TGCGCCAGCAGCTGGGGGCAGGGTTTAAATGAAAAACTGTTTTTT.

This chain joins TRBV19 and TRBJ1-2, with 9 bases aligning to TRBD1. Germline V gene sequence: CDR1 LNHDA, CDR2 SQIVND (reference sequence). This CDR3 is built from 14 residues. Unmatched junction bases numbered 1, after V lost 4 bases and J lost 1 base. The CDR3, as DNA: TGTGCCAGTAGTAGGACAGGGGTTAACTATGGCTACACCTTC. It codes for CASSRTGVNYGYTF.

The count of this clone is one. This rearrangement joins TRBV2 to TRBJ2-3, with TRBD2 matching 11 bases. V lost 3 bases and J lost 5; bases outside the gene matches: 4. CDR1 is SNHLY, CDR2 FYNNEI, per germline. This CDR3 region has 15 residues. Written as DNA, the CDR3 is TGTGCCAGCAGTGAGTTAGCGGGGGGGATAGATACGCAGTATTTT. Protein product: CASSELAGGIDTQYF.

This clone was detected only a few times. The gene calls are TRBV27 and TRBJ1-4; D gene ambiguous. The CDR3 has 13 residues. The ends were cut back, 7 bases at V and 7 bases at J, with 13 bases in the middle. Germline CDR1 and CDR2: MNHEY and SMNVEV (reference sequence). The CDR3 protein is CASTGVVGEKLFF. In DNA form, the CDR3 reads TGTGCCAGCACCGGGGTTGTAGGTGAAAAACTGTTTTTT. Drawing the rest from reference TRBV27 and TRBJ1-4, the complete variable domain is EAQVTQNPRYLITVTGKKLTVTCSQNMNHEYMSWYRQDPGLGLRQIYYSMNVEVTDKGDVPEGYKVSRKEKRNFPLILESPSPNQTSLYFCASTGVVGEKLFFGSGTQLSVL.

The V call is TRBV5-1, the J call TRBJ2-5; a weak D match, TRBD1 (6 bases). CDR1 SGHRS and CDR2 YFSETQ come from the germline V gene. This CDR3 contains 15 residues. V lost 5 bases to trimming and J lost 5 bases, with 19 bases between them. This CDR3 is CASSLGARAGETQYF. As DNA, the CDR3 is TGCGCCAGCAGTCTGGGGGCGAGAGCCGGCGAGACCCAGTACTTC.

CDR3 DNA: TGTGCCAGCAGTGAAGGCAGGACGGGATTGAGCAATCAGCCCCAGCATTTT. Its protein product is CASSEGRTGLSNQPQHF. The chain couples TRBV6-1 to TRBJ1-5; D ambiguous. The germline V gene has CDR1 MNHNS and CDR2 SASEGT. V lost 1 base, J lost 1 base, and 14 bases lay in between. The CDR3 runs 17 residues.

The sample holds a few counts of this clone. The rearrangement links TRBV7-9 to TRBJ1-1; 7 bases agree with TRBD1. CDR1 is SEHNR and CDR2 is FQNEAQ in the germline V gene (reference sequence). The CDR3 loop spans 14 amino acids. Losses at the gene ends were 5 bases for V and 0 bases for J; bases not matched to a gene: 3. This CDR3 reads CASSPQGMNTEAFF. The CDR3 nucleotides are TGTGCCAGCAGCCCACAGGGGATGAACACTGAAGCTTTCTTT.

The chain is built from TRBV29-1 and TRBJ2-2, with D tentatively TRBD1 (5 bases). CDR3 length: 13 residues. Per germline, CDR1 SQVTM and CDR2 ANQGSEA. V dropped 5 bases and J dropped 8 bases, with 15 bases sitting between them. In DNA form, the CDR3 reads TGCAGCGTTTCCACAGGAAGGTTTGGGGAGCTGTTTTTT. It translates to CSVSTGRFGELFF.

This sequence joins TRBV3-1 (or the pseudogene TRBV3-2) and TRBJ2-7; the D gene is possibly TRBD2 (6 bases). In germline, CDR1 is LGHDT, CDR2 YNNKEL (reference sequence). Trimming took 1 base from V and 2 from J, leaving 15 bases between them. The CDR3 extends over 16 amino acids. The CDR3 sequence: CASSQGSGFFPYEQYF. CDR3 coding DNA: TGTGCCAGCAGCCAAGGGAGCGGGTTTTTTCCCTACGAGCAGTACTTC.

V and J are TRBV28 and TRBJ2-7, with a weak D call TRBD2 (6 bases). Germline V CDR1 and CDR2: MDHEN, SYDVKM. Trimming cost V 5 bases and J 2 bases, with 13 bases left between them. This CDR3 region has 14 residues. The CDR3 here is CASSPPGEPYEQYF. The DNA of the CDR3 is TGTGCCAGCAGTCCACCGGGAGAACCCTACGAGCAGTACTTC.

The chain couples TRBV28 to TRBJ2-7, with 9 bases lining up with TRBD1. The CDR3 sequence is 15 residues long. Germline V lookup: CDR1 MDHEN, CDR2 SYDVKM. Unmatched junction bases numbered 6, after V lost 4 bases and J lost 2 bases. The CDR3 DNA reads TGTGCCAGCAGTTCACAGGGGGCGGGAGCCTACGAGCAGTACTTC. Translating it yields CASSSQGAGAYEQYF.

This rearrangement joins TRBV5-4 to TRBJ2-7; no clear D. V was trimmed by 4 bases and J by 1 base, leaving 15 bases between them. The CDR3 contains 15 residues. Germline V lookup: CDR1 SGHNT, CDR2 YYREEE (reference sequence). CDR3: CASSQRYSRSYEQYF. CDR3 sequence (DNA): TGTGCCAGCAGCCAAAGATACTCCAGGTCCTACGAGCAGTACTTC.

J is TRBJ1-1 and V is TRBV15; possible D gene TRBD1, 5 bases. The ends were cut back, 0 bases at V and 1 base at J, with 15 bases in the middle. This CDR3 has 17 amino acids. Germline CDR1 LNHNV, CDR2 YYDKDF (reference sequence). Here the CDR3 DNA reads TGTGCCACCAGCAGAGAAGCAGGGCCGATGGAGAACACTGAAGCTTTCTTT. Translated: CATSREAGPMENTEAFF.

The rearrangement links TRBV19 to TRBJ1-4; 10 nucleotides line up with TRBD1. The CDR3 is made up of 16 amino acids. The germline V gene has CDR1 LNHDA and CDR2 SQIVND (reference sequence). J lost 7 bases, V lost 4 bases, and 9 bases had no gene match. The CDR3 loop reads CASSTRDRGFGEKLFF. The CDR3 bases are TGTGCCAGTAGTACTCGGGACAGGGGATTTGGTGAAAAACTGTTTTTT.

The J gene is TRBJ2-1, the V gene TRBV19; D possibly corresponds to TRBD1 (6 bases). Germline V gene sequence: CDR1 LNHDA, CDR2 SQIVND (reference sequence). The CDR3 is 14 amino acids. V was pared by 5 bases and J by 5 bases, with 13 bases between. CDR3 in amino acids: CASSPHRENNEQFF. The CDR3 coding sequence is TGTGCCAGTAGTCCGCACAGGGAGAACAATGAGCAGTTCTTC.

V usage is TRBV5-1 and J usage is TRBJ1-2; 8 bases are shared with TRBD1. Looked up from germline, CDR1 is SGHRS and CDR2 is YFSETQ. The junction had 5 bases not matched to a gene; V was cut back by 5 bases and J by 5 bases. This CDR3 contains 13 residues. CDR3 loop: CASRDRVEYGYTF. DNA of the CDR3: TGCGCCAGCAGGGACAGGGTCGAGTATGGCTACACCTTC.

As DNA, the CDR3 is TGTGCCAGCAGCCAAGAGGACAGGGACAATGAGCAGTTCTTC. It codes for CASSQEDRDNEQFF. V and J are TRBV3-1 (or the pseudogene TRBV3-2) and TRBJ2-1; TRBD1 matches at 8 bases. Germline V gene sequence: CDR1 LGHDT, CDR2 YNNKEL (reference sequence). The ends lost 0 bases at V and 5 bases at J; junction bases unmatched: 0. This CDR3 is 14 amino acids long.

V usage is TRBV7-9 and J usage is TRBJ1-6; 9 nucleotides match TRBD1. This CDR3 is 15 amino acids long. Germline CDR1 SEHNR, CDR2 FQNEAQ (reference sequence). The ends lost 7 bases at V and 6 bases at J; junction bases unmatched: 7. In DNA, the CDR3 is TGTGCCAGCACCTACTTGACAGGGGGTAATTCACCCCTCCACTTT. It encodes CASTYLTGGNSPLHF. Full variable domain (rest looked up from reference TRBV7-9 and TRBJ1-6): DTGVSQNPRHKITKRGQNVTFRCDPISEHNRLYWYRQTLGQGPEFLTYFQNEAQLEKSRLLSDRFSAERPKGSFSTLEIQRTEQGDSAMYLCASTYLTGGNSPLHFGNGTRLTVT.

The chain joins TRBV28 to TRBJ1-2; D is uncertain. The CDR3 has 12 amino acids. The V gene lost 10 bases and the J gene lost 2 bases, with 11 bases spanning the gap. The germline CDR1 and CDR2 sequences are MDHEN and SYDVKM. The CDR3 sequence: CATSWQNYGYTF. The CDR3 DNA reads TGTGCCACAAGTTGGCAGAACTATGGCTACACCTTC.

The chain has TRBV5-1 and TRBJ1-4, with TRBD1 as a possible D gene (6 bases). This CDR3 spans 15 amino acids. The V and J ends lost 4 bases and 8 bases respectively, with 18 bases between them. Germline CDR1 is SGHRS and CDR2 is YFSETQ. The CDR3 sequence is CASSMLGGAEEKLFF. CDR3 DNA: TGCGCCAGCAGCATGCTAGGGGGAGCGGAGGAAAAACTGTTTTTT.

J is TRBJ2-1 and V is TRBV7-2, with D tentatively TRBD2 (8 bases). CDR1 and CDR2 from the germline V gene are SGHTA and FQGNSA. Deletions cut 4 bases from V and 4 bases from J, with 20 bases between. The CDR3 extends over 17 amino acids. The DNA for the CDR3 is TGTGCCAGCAGCTCCAGGGGGACGAGCGGGGGATACAATGAGCAGTTCTTC. Protein product: CASSSRGTSGGYNEQFF.

This chain joins TRBV25-1 and TRBJ1-4; D is undetermined. Germline V lookup: CDR1 MGHDK, CDR2 SYGVNS. The V end lost 4 bases, the J end lost 11 bases, and 17 bases lay between the germline ends. The CDR3 runs 14 residues. This chain's CDR3 is CASSATPQRGKLFF. The CDR3 DNA reads as TGTGCCAGCAGTGCGACACCCCAACGAGGGAAACTGTTTTTT. The full variable domain, rest sourced from reference TRBV25-1 and TRBJ1-4, is EADIYQTPRYLVIGTGKKITLECSQTMGHDKMYWYQQDPGMELHLIHYSYGVNSTEKGDLSSESTVSRIRTEHFPLTLESARPSHTSQYLCASSATPQRGKLFFGSGTQLSVL.